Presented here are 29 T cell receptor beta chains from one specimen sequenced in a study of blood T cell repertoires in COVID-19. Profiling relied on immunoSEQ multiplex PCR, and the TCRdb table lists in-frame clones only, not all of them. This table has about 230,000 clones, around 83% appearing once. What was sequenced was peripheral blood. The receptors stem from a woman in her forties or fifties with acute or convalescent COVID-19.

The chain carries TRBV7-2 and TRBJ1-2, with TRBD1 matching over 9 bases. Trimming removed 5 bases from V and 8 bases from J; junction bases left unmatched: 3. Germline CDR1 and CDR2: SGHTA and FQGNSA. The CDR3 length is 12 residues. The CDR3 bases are TGTGCCAGCAGCCGACAGGGGGGCGGCTACACCTTC. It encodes CASSRQGGGYTF. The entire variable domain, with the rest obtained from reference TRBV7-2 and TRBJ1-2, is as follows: GAGVSQSPSNKVTEKGKDVELRCDPISGHTALYWYRQSLGQGLEFLIYFQGNSAPDKSGLPSDRFSAERTGGSVSTLTIQRTQQEDSAVYLCASSRQGGGYTFGSGTRLTVV.

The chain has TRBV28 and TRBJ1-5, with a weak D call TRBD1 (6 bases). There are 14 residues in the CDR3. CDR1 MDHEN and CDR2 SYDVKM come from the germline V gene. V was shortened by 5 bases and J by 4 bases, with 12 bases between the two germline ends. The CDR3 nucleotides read TGTGCCAGCAGTAGCAGGGGAAAGAATCAGCCCCAGCATTTT. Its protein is CASSSRGKNQPQHF. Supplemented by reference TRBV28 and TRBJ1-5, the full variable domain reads DVKVTQSSRYLVKRTGEKVFLECVQDMDHENMFWYRQDPGLGLRLIYFSYDVKMKEKGDIPEGYSVSREKKERFSLILESASTNQTSMYLCASSSRGKNQPQHFGDGTRLSIL.

CDR3 loop: CASSSDGTGTEAFF. CDR3 nucleotide sequence: TGCGCCAGCAGCTCGGACGGGACAGGCACTGAAGCTTTCTTT. This chain connects TRBV5-1 to TRBJ1-1; 8 bases fit TRBD1. V was pared by 3 bases and J by 4 bases, with 5 bases of the junction left unmatched. Germline V lookup: CDR1 SGHRS, CDR2 YFSETQ. The CDR3 extends over 14 amino acids.

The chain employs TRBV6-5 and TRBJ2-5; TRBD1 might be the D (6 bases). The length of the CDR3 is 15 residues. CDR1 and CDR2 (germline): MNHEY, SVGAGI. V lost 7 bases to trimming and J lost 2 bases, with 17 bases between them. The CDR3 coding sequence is TGTGCCAGCATCGAGACAGGACTCTGGCAAGAGACCCAGTACTTC. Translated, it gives CASIETGLWQETQYF.

CDR3 nucleotide sequence: TGTGCCAGCAGAGAGACGGGGTATAGCAATCAGCCCCAGCATTTT. It is translated as CASRETGYSNQPQHF. The chain uses TRBV28 and TRBJ1-5; D not certain. In germline, CDR1 is MDHEN, CDR2 SYDVKM. The CDR3 is 15 residues long. V was pared by 6 bases and J by 0 bases, with 12 bases between.

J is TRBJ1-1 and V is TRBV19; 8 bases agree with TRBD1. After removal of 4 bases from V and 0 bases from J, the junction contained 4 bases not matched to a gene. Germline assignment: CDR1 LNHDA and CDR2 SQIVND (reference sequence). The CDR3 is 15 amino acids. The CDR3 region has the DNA TGTGCCAGTAGTAGACAGACAGGGGTGAACACTGAAGCTTTCTTT. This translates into CASSRQTGVNTEAFF.

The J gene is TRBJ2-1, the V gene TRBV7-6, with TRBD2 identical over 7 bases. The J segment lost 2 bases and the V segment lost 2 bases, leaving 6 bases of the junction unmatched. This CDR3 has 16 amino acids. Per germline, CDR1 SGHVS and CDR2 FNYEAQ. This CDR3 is CASSLNVGGAYNEQFF. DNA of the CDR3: TGTGCCAGCAGCTTAAATGTTGGGGGGGCCTACAATGAGCAGTTCTTC.

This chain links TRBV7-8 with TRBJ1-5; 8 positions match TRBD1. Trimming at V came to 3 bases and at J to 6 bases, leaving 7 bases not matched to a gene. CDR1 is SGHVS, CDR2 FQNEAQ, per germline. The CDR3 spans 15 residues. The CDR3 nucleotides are TGTGCCAGCAGCTTTGGGACAGGTGAAGGTCAGCCCCAGCATTTT. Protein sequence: CASSFGTGEGQPQHF.

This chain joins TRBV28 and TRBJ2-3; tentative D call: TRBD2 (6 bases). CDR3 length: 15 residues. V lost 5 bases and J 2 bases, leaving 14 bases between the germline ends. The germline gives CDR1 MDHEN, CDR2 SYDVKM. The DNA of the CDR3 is TGTGCCAGCAGTCTCAGGGCGGGGATCACAGATACGCAGTATTTT. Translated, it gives CASSLRAGITDTQYF.

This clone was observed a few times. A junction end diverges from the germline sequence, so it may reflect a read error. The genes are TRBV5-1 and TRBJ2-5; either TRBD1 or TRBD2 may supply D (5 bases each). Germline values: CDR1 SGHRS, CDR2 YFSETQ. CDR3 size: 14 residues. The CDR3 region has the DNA TGCGCCAGCAGTTTGGGACGCCTCAGGGAGACCCAGTACTTC. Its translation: CASSLGRLRETQYF.

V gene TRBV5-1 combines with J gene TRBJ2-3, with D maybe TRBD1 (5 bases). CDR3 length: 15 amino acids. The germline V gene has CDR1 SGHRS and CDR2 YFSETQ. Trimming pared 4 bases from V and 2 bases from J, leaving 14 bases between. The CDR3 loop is CASSNGLGPTDTQYF. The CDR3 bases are TGCGCCAGCAGCAATGGTCTGGGGCCCACAGATACGCAGTATTTT.

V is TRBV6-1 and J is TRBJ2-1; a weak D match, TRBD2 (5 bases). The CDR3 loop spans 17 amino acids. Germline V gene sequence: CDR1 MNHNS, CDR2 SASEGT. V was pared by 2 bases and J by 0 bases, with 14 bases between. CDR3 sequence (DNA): TGTGCCAGCAGTGAAATAGTAGCGTCGAACTCCTACAATGAGCAGTTCTTC. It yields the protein CASSEIVASNSYNEQFF.

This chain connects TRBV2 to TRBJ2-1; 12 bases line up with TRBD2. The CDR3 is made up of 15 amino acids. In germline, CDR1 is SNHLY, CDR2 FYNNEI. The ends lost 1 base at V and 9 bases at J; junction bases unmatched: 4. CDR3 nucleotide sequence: TGTGCCAGCAGTGAAGGGACTAGCGGGGTTGGTGAGCAGTTCTTC. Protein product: CASSEGTSGVGEQFF. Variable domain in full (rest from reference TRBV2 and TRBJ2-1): EPEVTQTPSHQVTQMGQEVILRCVPISNHLYFYWYRQILGQKVEFLVSFYNNEISEKSEIFDDQFSVERPDGSNFTLKIRSTKLEDSAMYFCASSEGTSGVGEQFFGPGTRLTVL.

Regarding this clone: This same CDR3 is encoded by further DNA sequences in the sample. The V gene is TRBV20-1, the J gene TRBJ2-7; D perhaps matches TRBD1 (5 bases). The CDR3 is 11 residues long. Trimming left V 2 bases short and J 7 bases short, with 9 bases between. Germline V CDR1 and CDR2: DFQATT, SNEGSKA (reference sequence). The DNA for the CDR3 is TGCAGTGCTAGATCAGGGTTTGAGCAGTACTTC. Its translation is CSARSGFEQYF.

CDR3 protein: CASSMTGVNTEAFF. The CDR3 DNA is TGTGCCAGCAGTATGACAGGGGTGAACACTGAAGCTTTCTTT. The genes are TRBV6-5 and TRBJ1-1; 8 nucleotides align to TRBD1. The trim removed 5 bases at V and 0 bases at J, leaving 2 bases unmatched. This CDR3 has 14 residues. From germline, CDR1 is MNHEY and CDR2 SVGAGI.

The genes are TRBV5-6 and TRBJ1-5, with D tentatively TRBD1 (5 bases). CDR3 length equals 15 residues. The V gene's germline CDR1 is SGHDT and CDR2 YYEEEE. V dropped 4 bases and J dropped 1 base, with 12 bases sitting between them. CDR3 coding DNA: TGTGCCAGCAGCAGGGGCCAGGCAAGCAATCAGCCCCAGCATTTT. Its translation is CASSRGQASNQPQHF.

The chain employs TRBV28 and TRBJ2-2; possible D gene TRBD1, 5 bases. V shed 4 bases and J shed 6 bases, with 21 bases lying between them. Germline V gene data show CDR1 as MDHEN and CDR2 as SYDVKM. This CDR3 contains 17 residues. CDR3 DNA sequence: TGTGCCAGCAGTTCCCTCAGGGCAATTACGACTTCCGGGGAGCTGTTTTTT. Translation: CASSSLRAITTSGELFF.

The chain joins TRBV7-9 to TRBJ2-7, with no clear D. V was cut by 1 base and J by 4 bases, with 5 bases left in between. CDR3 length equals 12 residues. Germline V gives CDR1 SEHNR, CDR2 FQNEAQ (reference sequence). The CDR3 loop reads CASSLGVYEQYF. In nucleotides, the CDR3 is TGTGCCAGCAGCTTAGGCGTGTACGAGCAGTACTTC.

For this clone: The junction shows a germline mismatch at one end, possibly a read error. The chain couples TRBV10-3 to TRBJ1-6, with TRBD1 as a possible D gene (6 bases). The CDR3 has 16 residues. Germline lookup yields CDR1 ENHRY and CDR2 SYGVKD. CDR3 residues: CAISGGTPRFGSLLHF. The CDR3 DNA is TGTGCCATCAGTGGGGGGACACCCCGATTCGGTTCACTCCTCCACTTT.

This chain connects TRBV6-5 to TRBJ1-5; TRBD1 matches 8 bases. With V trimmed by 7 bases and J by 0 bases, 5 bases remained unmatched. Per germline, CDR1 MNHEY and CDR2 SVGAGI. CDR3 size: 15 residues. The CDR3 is CASNPGTGSNQPQHF. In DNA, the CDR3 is TGTGCCAGCAACCCCGGGACAGGTAGCAATCAGCCCCAGCATTTT.

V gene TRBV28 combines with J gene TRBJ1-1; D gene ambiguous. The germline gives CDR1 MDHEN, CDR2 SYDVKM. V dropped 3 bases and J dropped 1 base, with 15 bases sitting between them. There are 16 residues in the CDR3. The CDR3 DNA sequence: TGTGCCAGCAGTTTGGAGGGCATCCCCTCGAACACTGAAGCTTTCTTT. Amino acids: CASSLEGIPSNTEAFF. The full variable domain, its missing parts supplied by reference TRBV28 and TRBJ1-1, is DVKVTQSSRYLVKRTGEKVFLECVQDMDHENMFWYRQDPGLGLRLIYFSYDVKMKEKGDIPEGYSVSREKKERFSLILESASTNQTSMYLCASSLEGIPSNTEAFFGQGTRLTVV.

The DNA of the CDR3 is TGTGCCATCAGTGAGTGGGGGGTGAACACTGAAGCTTTCTTT. This sequence encodes CAISEWGVNTEAFF. The chain couples TRBV10-3 to TRBJ1-1, with D possibly matching TRBD1 (5 bases). The CDR3 is made up of 14 amino acids. The germline V gene encodes CDR1 ENHRY and CDR2 SYGVKD. Deletions cut 1 base from V and 0 bases from J, with 6 bases between.

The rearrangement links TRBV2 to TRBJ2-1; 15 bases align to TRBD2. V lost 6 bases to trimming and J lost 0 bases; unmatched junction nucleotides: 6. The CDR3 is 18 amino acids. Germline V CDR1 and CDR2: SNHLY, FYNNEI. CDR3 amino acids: CASRRTSGGVRSYNEQFF. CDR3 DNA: TGTGCCAGCAGGAGGACTAGCGGGGGGGTCCGCTCCTACAATGAGCAGTTCTTC.

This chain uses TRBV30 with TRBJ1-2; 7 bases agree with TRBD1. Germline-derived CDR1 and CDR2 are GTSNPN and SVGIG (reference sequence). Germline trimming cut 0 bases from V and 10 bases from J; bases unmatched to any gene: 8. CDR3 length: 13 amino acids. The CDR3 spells CAWSVGGVGDYTF. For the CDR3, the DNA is TGTGCCTGGAGTGTAGGGGGCGTTGGGGACTACACCTTC.

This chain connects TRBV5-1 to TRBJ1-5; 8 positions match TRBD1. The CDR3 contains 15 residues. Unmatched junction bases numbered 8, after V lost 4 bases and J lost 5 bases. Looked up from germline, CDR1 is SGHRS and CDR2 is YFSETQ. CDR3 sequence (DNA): TGCGCCAGCAGCCAAGGAGACAGGGGCGATCAGCCCCAGCATTTT. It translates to CASSQGDRGDQPQHF. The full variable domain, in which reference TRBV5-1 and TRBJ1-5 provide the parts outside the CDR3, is KAGVTQTPRYLIKTRGQQVTLSCSPISGHRSVSWYQQTPGQGLQFLFEYFSETQRNKGNFPGRFSGRQFSNSRSEMNVSTLELGDSALYLCASSQGDRGDQPQHFGDGTRLSIL.

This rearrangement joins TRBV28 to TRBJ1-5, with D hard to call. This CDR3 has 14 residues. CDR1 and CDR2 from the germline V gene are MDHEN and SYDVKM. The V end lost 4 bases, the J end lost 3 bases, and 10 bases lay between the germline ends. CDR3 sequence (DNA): TGTGCCAGCAGTTCTAGTCAAGTCAATCAGCCCCAGCATTTT. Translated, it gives CASSSSQVNQPQHF.

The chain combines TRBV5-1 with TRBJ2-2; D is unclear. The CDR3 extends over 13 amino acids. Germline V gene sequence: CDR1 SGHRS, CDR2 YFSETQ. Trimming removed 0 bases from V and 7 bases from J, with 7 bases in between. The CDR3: CASSLARRGELFF. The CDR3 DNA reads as TGCGCCAGCAGCTTGGCCAGGCGCGGGGAGCTGTTTTTT. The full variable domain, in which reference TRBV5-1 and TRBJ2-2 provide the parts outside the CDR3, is KAGVTQTPRYLIKTRGQQVTLSCSPISGHRSVSWYQQTPGQGLQFLFEYFSETQRNKGNFPGRFSGRQFSNSRSEMNVSTLELGDSALYLCASSLARRGELFFGEGSRLTVL.

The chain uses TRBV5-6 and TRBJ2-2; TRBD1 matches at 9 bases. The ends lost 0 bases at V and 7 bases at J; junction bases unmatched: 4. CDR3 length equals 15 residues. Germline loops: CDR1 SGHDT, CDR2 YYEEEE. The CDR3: CASSLGDRVVGELFF. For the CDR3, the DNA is TGTGCCAGCAGCTTGGGGGACAGGGTCGTCGGGGAGCTGTTTTTT.

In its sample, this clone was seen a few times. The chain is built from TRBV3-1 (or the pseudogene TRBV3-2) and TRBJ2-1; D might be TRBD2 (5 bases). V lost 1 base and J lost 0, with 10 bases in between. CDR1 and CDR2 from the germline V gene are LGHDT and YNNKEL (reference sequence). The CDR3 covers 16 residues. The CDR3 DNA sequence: TGTGCCAGCAGCCAAGGAATAAGCGGCTCCTACAATGAGCAGTTCTTC. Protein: CASSQGISGSYNEQFF.